These 19 T cell receptor beta chains were sequenced from one sample in a study of cytomegalovirus exposure and HLA in healthy donors. This PCR relied on a set of 60 Vbeta primers and 13 Jbeta primers. Data came from immunoSEQ multiplex PCR; TCRdb stores just in-frame clones and leaves some out. The sample comprises under 150,000 clones, around 77% of which are singletons, and 5.4% rests with the top ten. Sequencing was done on a sample of PBMCs. The receptors derive from a woman in her 30s in good health and CMV-seropositive.

The chain couples TRBV7-2 to TRBJ1-1; D call uncertain. The length of the CDR3 is 16 residues. Trimming left V 5 bases short and J 0 bases short, with 16 bases between. Germline V gene sequence: CDR1 SGHTA, CDR2 FQGNSA. CDR3 in amino acids: CASSPVGVGLNTEAFF. CDR3 in DNA: TGTGCCAGCAGCCCCGTCGGGGTTGGTTTGAACACTGAAGCTTTCTTT.

This clone has a handful of counts. CDR3 in DNA: TGTGCCAGCAGCCCCGGGAGCTCCTACGAGCAGTACTTC. This translates into CASSPGSSYEQYF. The V gene is TRBV11-3, the J gene TRBJ2-7; maybe TRBD2 (6 bases). The CDR3 has 13 amino acids. Germline loops: CDR1 SGHNT, CDR2 YENEEA. The ends were cut back, 5 bases at V and 0 bases at J, with 8 bases in the middle.

The CDR3 DNA is TGTGCCACCCAAGCGGGAGGTGCCTACGAGCAGTACTTC. Translated, it gives CATQAGGAYEQYF. This sequence joins TRBV10-3 and TRBJ2-7, with 9 bases identical to TRBD2. Germline V gene lookup returns CDR1 ENHRY and CDR2 SYGVKD. This CDR3 has 13 amino acids. V lost 10 bases to trimming and J lost 2 bases; unmatched junction nucleotides: 6.

This chain connects TRBV10-3 to TRBJ2-7; TRBD2 might be the D (6 bases). Trimming pared 3 bases from V and 6 bases from J, leaving 18 bases between. Germline V gene lookup returns CDR1 ENHRY and CDR2 SYGVKD. The CDR3 consists of 15 residues. Written as DNA, the CDR3 is TGTGCCATCAGTGAATTTAGCGGACCTAAGGGCGAGCAGTACTTC. Its translation: CAISEFSGPKGEQYF.

V is TRBV2 and J is TRBJ1-4; D gene unclear. From germline, CDR1 is SNHLY and CDR2 FYNNEI. The CDR3 spans 12 residues. The V gene lost 4 bases and the J gene lost 8 bases, with 8 bases spanning the gap. CDR3 sequence reads: CASSGAGEKLFF. The CDR3 region has the DNA TGTGCCAGCAGTGGGGCGGGGGAAAAACTGTTTTTT.

The V gene is TRBV9, the J gene TRBJ2-1; a possible D gene is TRBD1 (6 bases). V dropped 4 bases and J dropped 5 bases, with 16 bases sitting between them. Germline CDR1 is SGDLS and CDR2 is YYNGEE. CDR3 length: 15 amino acids. The CDR3 loop reads CASSPTGQTDNEQFF. In nucleotides, the CDR3 is TGTGCCAGCAGCCCCACCGGACAGACCGACAATGAGCAGTTCTTC. Filled out from reference TRBV9 and TRBJ2-1, the complete variable domain reads DSGVTQTPKHLITATGQRVTLRCSPRSGDLSVYWYQQSLDQGLQFLIQYYNGEERAKGNILERFSAQQFPDLHSELNLSSLELGDSALYFCASSPTGQTDNEQFFGPGTRLTVL.

The chain combines TRBV6-1 with TRBJ2-1; D may be TRBD2 (5 bases). CDR3 size: 15 residues. Germline V gene sequence: CDR1 MNHNS, CDR2 SASEGT. Trimming stripped 2 bases from V and 1 base from J, with 9 bases between. The CDR3 here is CASSETSLSYNEQFF. CDR3 coding DNA: TGTGCCAGCAGTGAAACTAGTTTGTCCTACAATGAGCAGTTCTTC.

This chain joins TRBV5-5 and TRBJ2-3; D is undetermined. Germline lookup yields CDR1 SGHKS and CDR2 YYEKEE (reference sequence). The CDR3 sequence is 12 residues long. V lost 4 bases and J lost 4, with 7 bases in between. CDR3 nucleotide sequence: TGTGCCAGCAGCACGCAGGCAGATACGCAGTATTTT. Protein sequence: CASSTQADTQYF.

J is TRBJ2-2 and V is TRBV5-1, with TRBD2 matching over 11 bases. In germline, CDR1 is SGHRS, CDR2 YFSETQ. The junction had 1 base not matched to a gene; V was cut back by 5 bases and J by 1 base. CDR3 length: 15 residues. The CDR3 reads CASRGTSGNTGELFF. The CDR3 coding sequence is TGCGCCAGCAGGGGGACTAGCGGGAACACCGGGGAGCTGTTTTTT.

The chain combines TRBV5-1 with TRBJ1-1, with 9 bases identical to TRBD1. The CDR3 covers 16 residues. The ends lost 2 bases at V and 5 bases at J; junction bases unmatched: 10. Germline loops: CDR1 SGHRS, CDR2 YFSETQ. CDR3 in DNA: TGCGCCAGCAGCTTAGAATGGACAGGGGCGGGGACTGAAGCTTTCTTT. Its protein product is CASSLEWTGAGTEAFF.

The J gene is TRBJ2-1, the V gene TRBV28, with 8 bases fitting TRBD2. Germline lookup yields CDR1 MDHEN and CDR2 SYDVKM. V lost 3 bases, J lost 0 bases, and 4 bases stayed unmatched. CDR3 length: 16 residues. The CDR3 spells CASSFTREGSYNEQFF. Written as DNA, the CDR3 is TGTGCCAGCAGTTTCACACGGGAGGGCTCCTACAATGAGCAGTTCTTC.

V and J are TRBV7-9 and TRBJ2-2; D is perhaps TRBD2 (6 bases). Per germline, CDR1 SEHNR and CDR2 FQNEAQ (reference sequence). CDR3 length: 16 amino acids. V was pared by 7 bases and J by 3 bases, with 18 bases between. CDR3 protein: CASTKDRDFYTGELFF. CDR3 DNA: TGTGCCAGCACCAAAGACCGGGACTTCTACACCGGGGAGCTGTTTTTT. Full variable domain (remainder filled in from reference TRBV7-9 and TRBJ2-2): DTGVSQNPRHKITKRGQNVTFRCDPISEHNRLYWYRQTLGQGPEFLTYFQNEAQLEKSRLLSDRFSAERPKGSFSTLEIQRTEQGDSAMYLCASTKDRDFYTGELFFGEGSRLTVL.

Here the CDR3 reads CASSPTGDQETQYF. The CDR3 DNA reads as TGCGCCAGCAGCCCCACAGGGGATCAAGAGACCCAGTACTTC. The gene calls are TRBV5-1 and TRBJ2-5, with 7 nucleotides matching TRBD1. The germline CDR1 and CDR2 sequences are SGHRS and YFSETQ. There are 14 residues in the CDR3. The junction had 5 bases not matched to a gene; V was cut back by 4 bases and J by 2 bases.

V gene TRBV5-1 combines with J gene TRBJ2-3, with TRBD2 matching 7 bases. The V gene's germline CDR1 is SGHRS and CDR2 YFSETQ. The CDR3 runs 14 residues. The ends lost 1 base at V and 2 bases at J; junction bases unmatched: 1. Written as DNA, the CDR3 is TGCGCCAGCAGCTTGCGGGGGGTCACAGATACGCAGTATTTT. As protein: CASSLRGVTDTQYF.

The chain couples TRBV6-5 to TRBJ1-4; TRBD1 agrees at 7 bases. In germline, CDR1 is MNHEY, CDR2 SVGAGI. The CDR3 length is 15 residues. The V gene end was trimmed by 6 bases and the J gene end by 4 bases; junction bases not matched to a gene: 8. CDR3 loop: CASRGGQAINEKLFF. CDR3 nucleotide sequence: TGTGCCAGCAGAGGCGGACAGGCCATTAATGAAAAACTGTTTTTT.

This chain connects TRBV5-1 to TRBJ2-3, with TRBD2 matching 8 bases. Germline CDR1 SGHRS, CDR2 YFSETQ. This CDR3 region has 14 residues. With 8 bases clipped from V and 0 bases from J, the junction kept 5 bases outside the gene matches. CDR3 in amino acids: CASRLATSTDTQYF. CDR3 coding DNA: TGCGCCAGTCGACTAGCGACTAGCACAGATACGCAGTATTTT. The variable domain in full, completed from reference TRBV5-1 and TRBJ2-3, reads KAGVTQTPRYLIKTRGQQVTLSCSPISGHRSVSWYQQTPGQGLQFLFEYFSETQRNKGNFPGRFSGRQFSNSRSEMNVSTLELGDSALYLCASRLATSTDTQYFGPGTRLTVL.

This chain links TRBV6-5 with TRBJ1-1; 7 positions match TRBD1. Germline-derived CDR1 and CDR2 are MNHEY and SVGAGI. V lost 0 bases to trimming and J lost 0 bases; unmatched junction nucleotides: 4. The CDR3 is made up of 16 amino acids. CDR3 residues: CASSYSTDRLNTEAFF. The DNA for the CDR3 is TGTGCCAGCAGTTACTCGACGGACAGGCTGAACACTGAAGCTTTCTTT.

This clone was seen only once. V usage is TRBV18 and J usage is TRBJ2-5; the match to TRBD2 covers 7 bases. Germline lookup yields CDR1 KGHSH and CDR2 LQKENI. This CDR3 spans 16 amino acids. V lost 0 bases and J lost 3; bases outside the gene matches: 7. The CDR3 region has the DNA TGTGCCAGCTCACCACCGCGGTCTCGGGGGGAAGAGACCCAGTACTTC. The encoded protein is CASSPPRSRGEETQYF.

The chain employs TRBV2 and TRBJ2-2; D might be TRBD2 (6 bases). Germline V lookup: CDR1 SNHLY, CDR2 FYNNEI. CDR3 length: 17 amino acids. V lost 3 bases and J lost 2, with 16 bases in between. CDR3 protein: CASSDINRGINTGELFF. Written as DNA, the CDR3 is TGTGCCAGCAGTGACATAAATCGGGGGATTAACACCGGGGAGCTGTTTTTT.